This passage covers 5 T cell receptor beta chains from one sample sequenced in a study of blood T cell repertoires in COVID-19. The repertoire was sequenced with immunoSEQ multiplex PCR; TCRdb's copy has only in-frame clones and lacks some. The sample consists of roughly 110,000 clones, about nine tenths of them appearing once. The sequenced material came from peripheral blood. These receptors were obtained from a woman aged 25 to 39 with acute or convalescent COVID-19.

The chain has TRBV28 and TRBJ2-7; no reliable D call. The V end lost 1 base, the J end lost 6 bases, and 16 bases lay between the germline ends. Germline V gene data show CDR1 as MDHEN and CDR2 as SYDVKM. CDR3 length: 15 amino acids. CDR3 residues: CASSLLPQAQSEQYF. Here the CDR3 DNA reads TGTGCCAGCAGTTTATTGCCCCAGGCCCAGAGCGAGCAGTACTTC.

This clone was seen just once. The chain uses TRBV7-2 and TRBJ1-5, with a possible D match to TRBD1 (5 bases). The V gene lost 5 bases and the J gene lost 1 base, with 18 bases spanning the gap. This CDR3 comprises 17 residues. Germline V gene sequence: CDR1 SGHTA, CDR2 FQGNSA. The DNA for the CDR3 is TGTGCCAGCAGCCCTACCGGGGGGGGGTGGAGCAATCAGCCCCAGCATTTT. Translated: CASSPTGGGWSNQPQHF.

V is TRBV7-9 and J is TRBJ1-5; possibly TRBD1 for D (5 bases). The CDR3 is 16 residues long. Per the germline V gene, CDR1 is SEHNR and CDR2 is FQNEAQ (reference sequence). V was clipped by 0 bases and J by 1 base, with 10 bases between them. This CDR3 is CASSLAETASNQPQHF. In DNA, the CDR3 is TGTGCCAGCAGCTTAGCTGAGACAGCCAGCAATCAGCCCCAGCATTTT.

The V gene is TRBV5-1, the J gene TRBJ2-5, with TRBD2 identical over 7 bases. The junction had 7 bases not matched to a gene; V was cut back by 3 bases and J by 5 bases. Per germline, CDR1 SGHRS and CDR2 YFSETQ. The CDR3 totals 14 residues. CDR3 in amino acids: CASSSRDGRETQYF. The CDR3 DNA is TGCGCCAGCAGCTCCCGGGACGGGAGGGAGACCCAGTACTTC.

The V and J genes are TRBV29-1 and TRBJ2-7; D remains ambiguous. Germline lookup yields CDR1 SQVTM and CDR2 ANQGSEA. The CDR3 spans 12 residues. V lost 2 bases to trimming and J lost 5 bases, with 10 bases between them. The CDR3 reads CSVERGAHEQYF. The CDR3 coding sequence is TGCAGCGTTGAACGAGGCGCCCACGAGCAGTACTTC.